The present T cell receptor (beta chain) was sequenced within a study of glioma-infiltrating T cells. Study outcomes and limitations: Above-expected tissue-blood divergence occurred in all gliomas, most in low-grade ones. Tissue and blood shared very few CDR3 sequences.

TCR alpha and beta CDR3 regions were amplified from RNA using iRepertoire nested multiplex PCR. TCRdb itself ran the multiplex PCR reads through MiXCR, one entry per CDR3 protein. The repertoire has 300,000 to 450,000 distinct CDR3 sequences, roughly two fifths of them found once; the top ten carry around 12%. The junction had 8 bases not matched to a gene; V was cut back by 7 bases and J by 2 bases. The CDR3 runs to 16 residues. The germline V gene has CDR1 LNHDA and CDR2 SQIVND (reference sequence). About this clonotype itself: Its matching antigen is unknown.

The origin of this receptor is a human donor with low-grade glioma or glioblastoma, undergoing nonglioma brain surgery, or in good health (not recorded which). Sequencing used glioma tissue, nonneoplastic brain tissue, or PBMCs (not recorded which). The chain recombines TRBV19 with TRBJ2-1, with 10 bases identical to TRBD2. CDR3 nucleotides: TGTGCCAGTACCATAACCGGGACTAGCGCCTACAATGAGCAGTTCTTC. It is translated as CASTITGTSAYNEQFF.